Sequencing of this T cell receptor beta chain was carried out in a study of CD8 T cells in ankylosing spondylitis. Points from the study as a whole: Several of the motif variants were reported before in synovial fluid and blood from reactive arthritis.

TCRdb re-called the 5' RACE reads with MiXCR, one entry per CDR3 protein. The table has some 340,000 distinct CDR3 sequences, roughly 15% seen once. The sample holds a few counts of this clonotype. The antigen is not known. Trimming stripped 0 bases from V and 0 bases from J, with 6 bases between. The CDR3 spans 15 residues. Germline V lookup: CDR1 MNHEY, CDR2 SVGAGI. The J gene is TRBJ2-1, the V gene TRBV6-5; tentatively, D is TRBD2 (6 bases). This TCR was recovered from a male donor with ankylosing spondylitis or in good health (not recorded which). The material sequenced was blood, either unsorted or a sorted T cell fraction (not recorded which). CDR3 DNA sequence: TGTGCCAGCAGTTACTCCGGGGGCTCCTACAATGAGCAGTTCTTC. Amino acids: CASSYSGGSYNEQFF.